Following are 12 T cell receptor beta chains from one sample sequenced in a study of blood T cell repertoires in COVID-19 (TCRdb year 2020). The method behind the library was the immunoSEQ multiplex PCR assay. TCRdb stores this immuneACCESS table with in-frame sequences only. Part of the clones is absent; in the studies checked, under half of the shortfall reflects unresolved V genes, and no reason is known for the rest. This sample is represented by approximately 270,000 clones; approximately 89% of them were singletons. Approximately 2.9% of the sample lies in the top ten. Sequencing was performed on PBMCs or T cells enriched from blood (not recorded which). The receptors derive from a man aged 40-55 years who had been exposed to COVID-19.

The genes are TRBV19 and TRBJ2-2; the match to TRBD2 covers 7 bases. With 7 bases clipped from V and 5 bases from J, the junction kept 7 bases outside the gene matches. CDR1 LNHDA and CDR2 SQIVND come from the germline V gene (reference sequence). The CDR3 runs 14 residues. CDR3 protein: CASNAGAGTGELFF. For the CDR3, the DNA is TGTGCCAGTAATGCGGGAGCGGGTACCGGGGAGCTGTTTTTT.

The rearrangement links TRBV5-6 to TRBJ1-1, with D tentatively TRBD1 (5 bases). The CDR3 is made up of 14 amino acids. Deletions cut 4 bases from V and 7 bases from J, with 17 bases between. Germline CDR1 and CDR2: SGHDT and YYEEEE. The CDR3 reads CASSQGGPGVEAFF. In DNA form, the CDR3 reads TGTGCCAGCAGCCAGGGTGGGCCGGGGGTTGAAGCTTTCTTT.

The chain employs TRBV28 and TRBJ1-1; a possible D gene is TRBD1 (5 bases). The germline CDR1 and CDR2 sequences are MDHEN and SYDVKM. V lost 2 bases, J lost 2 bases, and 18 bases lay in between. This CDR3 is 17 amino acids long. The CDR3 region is CASSLSRWGGVNTEAFF. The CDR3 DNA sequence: TGTGCCAGCAGTTTAAGCCGGTGGGGAGGGGTAAACACTGAAGCTTTCTTT. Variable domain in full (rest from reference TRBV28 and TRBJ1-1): DVKVTQSSRYLVKRTGEKVFLECVQDMDHENMFWYRQDPGLGLRLIYFSYDVKMKEKGDIPEGYSVSREKKERFSLILESASTNQTSMYLCASSLSRWGGVNTEAFFGQGTRLTVV.

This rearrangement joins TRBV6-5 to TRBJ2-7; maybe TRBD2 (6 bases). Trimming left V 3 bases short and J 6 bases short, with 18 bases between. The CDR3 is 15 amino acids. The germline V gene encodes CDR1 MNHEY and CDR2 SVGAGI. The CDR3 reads CASSYHSRRGGEQYF. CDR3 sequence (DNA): TGTGCCAGCAGTTATCATAGTCGACGGGGAGGCGAGCAGTACTTC.

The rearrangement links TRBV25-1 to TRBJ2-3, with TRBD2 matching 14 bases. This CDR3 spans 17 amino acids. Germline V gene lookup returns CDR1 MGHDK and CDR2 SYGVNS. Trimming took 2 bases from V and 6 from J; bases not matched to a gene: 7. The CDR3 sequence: CASSEAGTSGRSDTQYF. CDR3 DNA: TGTGCCAGCAGTGAAGCCGGGACTAGCGGGAGATCGGATACGCAGTATTTT.

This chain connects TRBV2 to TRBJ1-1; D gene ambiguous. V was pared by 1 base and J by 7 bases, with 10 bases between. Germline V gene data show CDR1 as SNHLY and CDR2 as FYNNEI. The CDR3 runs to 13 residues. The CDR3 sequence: CASSEETEIEAFF. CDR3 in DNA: TGTGCCAGCAGTGAAGAGACGGAGATTGAAGCTTTCTTT.

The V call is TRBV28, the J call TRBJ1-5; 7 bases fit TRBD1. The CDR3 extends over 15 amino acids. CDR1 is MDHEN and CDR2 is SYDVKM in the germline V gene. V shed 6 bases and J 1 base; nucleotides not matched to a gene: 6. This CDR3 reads CASRTPTGSNQPQHF. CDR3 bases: TGTGCCAGCAGAACCCCGACAGGGAGCAATCAGCCCCAGCATTTT.

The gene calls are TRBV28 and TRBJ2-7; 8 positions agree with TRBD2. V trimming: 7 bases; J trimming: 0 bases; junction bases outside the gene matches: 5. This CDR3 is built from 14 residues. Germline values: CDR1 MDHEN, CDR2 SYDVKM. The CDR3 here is CASTWLAGSYEQYF. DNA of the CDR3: TGTGCCAGCACTTGGCTAGCGGGCTCCTACGAGCAGTACTTC. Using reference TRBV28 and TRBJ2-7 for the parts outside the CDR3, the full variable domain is DVKVTQSSRYLVKRTGEKVFLECVQDMDHENMFWYRQDPGLGLRLIYFSYDVKMKEKGDIPEGYSVSREKKERFSLILESASTNQTSMYLCASTWLAGSYEQYFGPGTRLTVT.

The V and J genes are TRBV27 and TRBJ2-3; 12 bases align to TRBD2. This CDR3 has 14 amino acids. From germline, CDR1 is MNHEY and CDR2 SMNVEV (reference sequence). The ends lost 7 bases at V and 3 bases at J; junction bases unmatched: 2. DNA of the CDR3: TGTGCCAGCATAGGGACTAGCGGGACAGATACGCAGTATTTT. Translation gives CASIGTSGTDTQYF.

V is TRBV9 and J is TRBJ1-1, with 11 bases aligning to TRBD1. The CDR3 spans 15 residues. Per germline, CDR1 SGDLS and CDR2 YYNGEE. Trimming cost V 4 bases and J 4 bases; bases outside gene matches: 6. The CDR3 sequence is CASSFSGTGGTEAFF. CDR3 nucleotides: TGTGCCAGCAGCTTTTCCGGGACAGGGGGCACTGAAGCTTTCTTT.

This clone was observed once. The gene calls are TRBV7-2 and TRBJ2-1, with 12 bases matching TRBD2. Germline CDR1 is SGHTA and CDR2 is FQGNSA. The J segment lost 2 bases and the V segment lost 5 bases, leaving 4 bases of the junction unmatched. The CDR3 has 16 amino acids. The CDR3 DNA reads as TGTGCCAGCAGCCCGCTAGCGGGAGGGGCCTACAATGAGCAGTTCTTC. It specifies CASSPLAGGAYNEQFF.

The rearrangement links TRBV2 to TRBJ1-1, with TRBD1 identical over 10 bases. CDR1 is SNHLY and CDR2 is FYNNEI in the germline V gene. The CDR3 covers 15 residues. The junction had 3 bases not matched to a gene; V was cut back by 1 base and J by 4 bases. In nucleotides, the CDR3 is TGTGCCAGCAGTGAAGGGGACAGGGGACGCACTGAAGCTTTCTTT. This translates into CASSEGDRGRTEAFF. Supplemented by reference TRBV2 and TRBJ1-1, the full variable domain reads EPEVTQTPSHQVTQMGQEVILRCVPISNHLYFYWYRQILGQKVEFLVSFYNNEISEKSEIFDDQFSVERPDGSNFTLKIRSTKLEDSAMYFCASSEGDRGRTEAFFGQGTRLTVV.